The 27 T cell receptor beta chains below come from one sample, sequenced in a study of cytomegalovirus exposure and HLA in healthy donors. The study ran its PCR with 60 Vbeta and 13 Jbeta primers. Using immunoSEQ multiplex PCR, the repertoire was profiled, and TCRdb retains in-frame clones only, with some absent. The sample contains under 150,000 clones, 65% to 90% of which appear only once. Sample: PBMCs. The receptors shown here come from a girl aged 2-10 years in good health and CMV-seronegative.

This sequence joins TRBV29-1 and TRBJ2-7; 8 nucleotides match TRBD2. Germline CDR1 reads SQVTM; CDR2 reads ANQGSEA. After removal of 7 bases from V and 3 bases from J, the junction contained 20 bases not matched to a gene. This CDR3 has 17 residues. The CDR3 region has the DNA TGCAGCGCCGAAAGGACTAGCTGGTTTTCAGGAGGCTACGAGCAGTACTTC. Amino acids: CSAERTSWFSGGYEQYF.

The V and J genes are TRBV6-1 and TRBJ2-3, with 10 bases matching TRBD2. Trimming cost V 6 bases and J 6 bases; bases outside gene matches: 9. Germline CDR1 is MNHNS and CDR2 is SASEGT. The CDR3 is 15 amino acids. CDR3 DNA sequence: TGTGCCAGCAGGGTACTAGCGGGACCCCTGGATACGCAGTATTTT. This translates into CASRVLAGPLDTQYF.

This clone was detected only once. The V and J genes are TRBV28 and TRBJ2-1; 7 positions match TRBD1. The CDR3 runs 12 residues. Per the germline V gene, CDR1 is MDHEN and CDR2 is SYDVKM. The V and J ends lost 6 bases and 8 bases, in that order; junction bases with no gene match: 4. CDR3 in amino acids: CASSPDRDEQFF. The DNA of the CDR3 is TGTGCCAGCAGCCCCGACAGGGATGAGCAGTTCTTC.

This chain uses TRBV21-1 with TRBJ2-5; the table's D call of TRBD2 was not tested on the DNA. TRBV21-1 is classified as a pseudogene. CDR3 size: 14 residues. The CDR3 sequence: CASSTLSGYETQYF. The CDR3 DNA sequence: TGTGCCAGCAGCACATTGAGCGGGTATGAGACCCAGTACTTC.

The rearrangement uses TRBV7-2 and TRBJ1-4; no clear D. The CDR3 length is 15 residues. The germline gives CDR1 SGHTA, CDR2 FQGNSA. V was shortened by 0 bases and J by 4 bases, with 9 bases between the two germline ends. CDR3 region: CASSLAGRLNEKLFF. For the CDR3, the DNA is TGTGCCAGCAGCTTAGCAGGTCGACTTAATGAAAAACTGTTTTTT.

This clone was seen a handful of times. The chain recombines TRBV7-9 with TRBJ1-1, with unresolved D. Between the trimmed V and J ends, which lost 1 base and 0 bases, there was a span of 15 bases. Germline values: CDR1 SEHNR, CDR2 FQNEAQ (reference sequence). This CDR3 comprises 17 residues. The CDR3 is CASSLVGQLPMNTEAFF. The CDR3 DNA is TGTGCCAGCAGCTTAGTGGGCCAGTTACCGATGAACACTGAAGCTTTCTTT.

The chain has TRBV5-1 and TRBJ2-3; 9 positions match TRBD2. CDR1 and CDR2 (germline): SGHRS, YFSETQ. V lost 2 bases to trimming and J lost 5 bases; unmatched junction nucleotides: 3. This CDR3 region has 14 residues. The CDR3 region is CASSLAGGLDTQYF. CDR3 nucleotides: TGCGCCAGCAGCTTAGCGGGGGGACTAGATACGCAGTATTTT.

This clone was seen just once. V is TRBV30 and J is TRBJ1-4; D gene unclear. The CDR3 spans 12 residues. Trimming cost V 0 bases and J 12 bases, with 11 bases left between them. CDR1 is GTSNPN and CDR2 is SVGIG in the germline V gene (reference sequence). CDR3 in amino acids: CAWSVLVDELFF. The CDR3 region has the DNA TGTGCCTGGAGTGTACTAGTCGATGAACTGTTTTTT.

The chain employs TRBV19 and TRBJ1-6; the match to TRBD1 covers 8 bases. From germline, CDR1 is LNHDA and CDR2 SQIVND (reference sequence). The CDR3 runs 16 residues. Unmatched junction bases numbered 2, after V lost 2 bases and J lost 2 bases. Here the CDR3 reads CASSIQGAAYNSPLHF. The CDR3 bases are TGTGCCAGTAGTATACAGGGGGCGGCCTATAATTCACCCCTCCACTTT.

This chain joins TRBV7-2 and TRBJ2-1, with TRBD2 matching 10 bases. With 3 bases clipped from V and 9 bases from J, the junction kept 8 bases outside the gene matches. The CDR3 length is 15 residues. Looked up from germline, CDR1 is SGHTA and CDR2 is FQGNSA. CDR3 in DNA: TGTGCCAGCAGCTTCATAGCGGGGGGCCCTGGTGAGCAGTTCTTC. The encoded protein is CASSFIAGGPGEQFF.

DNA for the CDR3: TGTGCCAGCAGAGACAGGGTCGCTTCCTACGAGCAGTACTTC. It translates to CASRDRVASYEQYF. The chain links TRBV6-5 to TRBJ2-7; the match to TRBD1 covers 7 bases. Germline V gene data show CDR1 as MNHEY and CDR2 as SVGAGI. V lost 6 bases, J lost 1 base, and 6 bases stayed unmatched. The CDR3 totals 14 residues.

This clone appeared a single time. CDR3: CASSGPGQGPLEQYF. CDR3 coding DNA: TGCGCCAGCAGCGGTCCGGGACAGGGCCCCCTCGAGCAGTACTTC. The chain couples TRBV5-1 to TRBJ2-7, with TRBD1 matching 9 bases. This CDR3 comprises 15 residues. Germline V CDR1 and CDR2: SGHRS, YFSETQ. V lost 4 bases to trimming and J lost 6 bases; unmatched junction nucleotides: 11.

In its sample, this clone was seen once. Here the CDR3 reads CASSDMPSGGNEQFF. In nucleotides, the CDR3 is TGTGCCAGCAGTGACATGCCTAGCGGGGGCAATGAGCAGTTCTTC. The rearrangement links TRBV2 to TRBJ2-1; 10 bases agree with TRBD2. This CDR3 has 15 amino acids. Germline trimming cut 3 bases from V and 6 bases from J; bases unmatched to any gene: 5. Germline V CDR1 and CDR2: SNHLY, FYNNEI.

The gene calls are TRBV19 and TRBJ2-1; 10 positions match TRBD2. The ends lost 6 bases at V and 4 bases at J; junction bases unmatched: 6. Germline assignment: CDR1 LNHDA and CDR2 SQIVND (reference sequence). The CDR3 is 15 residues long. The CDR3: CASSSGLAPYNEQFF. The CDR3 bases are TGTGCCAGTAGCTCGGGACTAGCGCCGTACAATGAGCAGTTCTTC.

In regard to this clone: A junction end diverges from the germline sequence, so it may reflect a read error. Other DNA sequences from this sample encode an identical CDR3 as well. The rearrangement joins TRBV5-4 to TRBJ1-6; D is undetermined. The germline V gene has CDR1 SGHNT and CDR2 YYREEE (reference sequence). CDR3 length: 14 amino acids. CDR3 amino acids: CASSLAAANSPLHF. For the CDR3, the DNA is TGTGCCAGCAGCTTGGCGGCAGCGAATTCCCCCCTCCACTTT. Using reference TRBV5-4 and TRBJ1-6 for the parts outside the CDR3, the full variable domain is ETGVTQSPTHLIKTRGQQVTLRCSSQSGHNTVSWYQQALGQGPQFIFQYYREEENGRGNFPPRFSGLQFPNYSSELNVNALELDDSALYLCASSLAAANSPLHFGNGTRLTVT.

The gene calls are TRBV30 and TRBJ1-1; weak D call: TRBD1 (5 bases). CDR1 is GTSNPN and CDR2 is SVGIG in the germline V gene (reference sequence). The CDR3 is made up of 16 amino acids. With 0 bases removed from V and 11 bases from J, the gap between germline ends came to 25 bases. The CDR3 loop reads CAWSVQRGRYPRVAFF. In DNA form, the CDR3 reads TGTGCCTGGAGTGTACAGCGGGGGAGATACCCGCGGGTGGCTTTCTTT.

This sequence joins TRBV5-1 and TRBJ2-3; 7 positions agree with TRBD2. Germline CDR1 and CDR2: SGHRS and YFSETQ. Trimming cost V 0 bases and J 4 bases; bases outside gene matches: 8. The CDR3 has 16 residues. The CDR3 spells CASSLGSLARADTQYF. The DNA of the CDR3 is TGCGCCAGCAGCTTGGGCTCACTAGCGAGGGCAGATACGCAGTATTTT.

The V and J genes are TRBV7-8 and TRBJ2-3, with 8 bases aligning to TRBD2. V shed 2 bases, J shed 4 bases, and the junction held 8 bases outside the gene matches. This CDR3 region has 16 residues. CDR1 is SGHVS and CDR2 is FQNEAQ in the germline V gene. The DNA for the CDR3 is TGTGCCAGCAGCTTACGATCAGCGGGGGTGGCAGATACGCAGTATTTT. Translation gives CASSLRSAGVADTQYF.

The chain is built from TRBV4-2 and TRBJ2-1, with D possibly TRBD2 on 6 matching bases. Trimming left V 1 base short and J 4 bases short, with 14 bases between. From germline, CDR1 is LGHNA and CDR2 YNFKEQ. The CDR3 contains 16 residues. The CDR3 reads CASSQAAGLKYNEQFF. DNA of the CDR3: TGTGCCAGCAGCCAAGCGGCGGGGCTTAAATACAATGAGCAGTTCTTC.

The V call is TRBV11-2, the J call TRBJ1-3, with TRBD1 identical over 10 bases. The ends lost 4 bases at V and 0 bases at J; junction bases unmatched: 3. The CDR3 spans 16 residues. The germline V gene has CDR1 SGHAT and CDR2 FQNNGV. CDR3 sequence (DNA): TGTGCCAGCAGCTGGGACAGGGGAAGCTCTGGAAACACCATATATTTT. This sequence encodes CASSWDRGSSGNTIYF.

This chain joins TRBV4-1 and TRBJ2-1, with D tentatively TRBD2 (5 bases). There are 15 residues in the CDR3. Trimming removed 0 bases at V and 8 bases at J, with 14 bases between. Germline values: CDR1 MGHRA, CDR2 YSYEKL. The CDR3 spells CASSQDQSRGYEQFF. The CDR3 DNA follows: TGCGCCAGCAGCCAAGATCAGTCCCGGGGATATGAGCAGTTCTTC.

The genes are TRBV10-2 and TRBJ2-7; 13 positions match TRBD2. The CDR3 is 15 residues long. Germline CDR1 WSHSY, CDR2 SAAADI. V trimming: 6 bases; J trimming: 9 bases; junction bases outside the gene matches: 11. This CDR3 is CASSPRTSGSAGQYF. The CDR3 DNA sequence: TGCGCCAGCAGCCCTCGGACTAGCGGGAGCGCCGGGCAGTACTTC.

The DNA for the CDR3 is TGTGCCAGCAGCCTTTCCCCTGGACAAAGGGGGTTGAATGAAAAACTGTTTTTT. Translating it yields CASSLSPGQRGLNEKLFF. The genes are TRBV7-8 and TRBJ1-4; tentatively, D is TRBD1 (6 bases). The V gene's germline CDR1 is SGHVS and CDR2 FQNEAQ. The CDR3 extends over 18 amino acids. V shed 5 bases and J shed 5 bases, with 24 bases lying between them.

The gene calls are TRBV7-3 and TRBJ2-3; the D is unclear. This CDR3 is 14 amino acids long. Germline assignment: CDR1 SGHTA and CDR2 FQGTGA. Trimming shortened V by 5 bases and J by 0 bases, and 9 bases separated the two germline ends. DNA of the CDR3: TGTGCCAGCAGCCAAGGAGCTAGCACAGATACGCAGTATTTT. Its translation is CASSQGASTDTQYF.

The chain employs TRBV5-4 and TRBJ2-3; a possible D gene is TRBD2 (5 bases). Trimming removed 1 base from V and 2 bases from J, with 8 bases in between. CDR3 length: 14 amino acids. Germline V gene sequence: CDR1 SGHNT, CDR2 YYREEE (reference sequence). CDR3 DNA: TGTGCCAGCAGCTTGTTCGGGATCACAGATACGCAGTATTTT. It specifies CASSLFGITDTQYF.

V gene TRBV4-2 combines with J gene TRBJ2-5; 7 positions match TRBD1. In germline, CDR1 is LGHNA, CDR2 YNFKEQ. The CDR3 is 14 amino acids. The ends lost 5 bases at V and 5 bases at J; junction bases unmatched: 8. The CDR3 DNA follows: TGTGCCAGCAGCGGGGACAGAGACCTTGAGACCCAGTACTTC. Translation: CASSGDRDLETQYF.

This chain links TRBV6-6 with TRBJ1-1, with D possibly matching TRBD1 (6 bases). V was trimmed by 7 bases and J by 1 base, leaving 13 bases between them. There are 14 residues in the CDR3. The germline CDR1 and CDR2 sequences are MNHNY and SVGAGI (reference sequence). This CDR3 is CASTEQGTNTEAFF. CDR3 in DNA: TGTGCCAGCACCGAACAGGGTACGAACACTGAAGCTTTCTTT.